The text below deals with one T cell receptor (beta chain). Its antigen is not known. The PCR made use of 60 Vbeta and 13 Jbeta primers. Generated by immunoSEQ multiplex PCR, the TCRdb table keeps only in-frame clones and is missing some. Of under 150,000 clones listed, about three quarters are singletons. Looked up from germline, CDR1 is MDHEN and CDR2 is SYDVKM. This CDR3 has 16 residues. With 5 bases clipped from V and 0 bases from J, the junction kept 8 bases outside the gene matches. The data belong to a study of cytomegalovirus exposure and HLA in healthy donors. Study-level points and caveats: Previously analyzed data showed that most TCR beta V segments were productive at a frequency of about 87% or about 30%.

The receptor comes from a man in his forties or fifties in good health and CMV-seropositive. The sample consisted of PBMCs. The rearrangement joins TRBV28 to TRBJ2-3, with 7 nucleotides matching TRBD1. The CDR3 coding sequence is TGTGCCAGCAGTCCCGGGACAGCCATGAGCACAGATACGCAGTATTTT. This gives the protein CASSPGTAMSTDTQYF.